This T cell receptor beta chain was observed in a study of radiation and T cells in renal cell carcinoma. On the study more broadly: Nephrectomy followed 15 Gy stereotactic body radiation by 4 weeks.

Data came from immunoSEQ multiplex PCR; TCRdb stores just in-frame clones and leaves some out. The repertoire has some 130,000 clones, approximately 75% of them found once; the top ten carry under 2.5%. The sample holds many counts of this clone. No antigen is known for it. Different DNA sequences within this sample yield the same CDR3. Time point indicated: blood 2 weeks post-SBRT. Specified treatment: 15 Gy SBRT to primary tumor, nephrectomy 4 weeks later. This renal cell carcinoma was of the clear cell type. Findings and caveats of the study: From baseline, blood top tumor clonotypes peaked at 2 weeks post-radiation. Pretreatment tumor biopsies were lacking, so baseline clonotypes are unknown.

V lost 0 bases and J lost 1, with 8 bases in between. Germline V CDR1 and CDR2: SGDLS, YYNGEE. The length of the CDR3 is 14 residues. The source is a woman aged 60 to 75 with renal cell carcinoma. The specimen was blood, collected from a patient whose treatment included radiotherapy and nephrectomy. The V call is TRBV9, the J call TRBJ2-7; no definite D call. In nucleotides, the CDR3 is TGTGCCAGCAGCGTAGGGGGTCCTTCCTACGAGCAGTACTTC. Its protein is CASSVGGPSYEQYF.